These T cell receptor beta chains were read from a single sample in a study of cytomegalovirus exposure and HLA in healthy donors. The protocol was immunoSEQ multiplex PCR, while the TCRdb copy is restricted to in-frame clones and leaves out a portion. The sample holds 150,000 to 200,000 clones, roughly 70% seen once. Sequenced material: PBMCs. These TCRs come from a man under 40 in good health and CMV-seropositive. Both conserved end residues are part of each CDR3. D genes are given only for firm matches. A row's size may be missing; if present it is once, few, many or a size class.

cdr3_aa cdr3_nt j_call v_call d_call clone_size
CASSRPTSGSYEQYF TGCGCCAGCAGCCGACCGACTAGCGGGAGTTACGAGCAGTACTTC TRBJ2-7 TRBV4-1 TRBD2 few
CASSPGQSNEQFF TGTGCCAGCAGTCCAGGACAGTCCAATGAGCAGTTCTTC TRBJ2-1 TRBV28 . .
CASSPQTDQPQHF TGTGCCAGCAGTCCTCAGACAGATCAGCCCCAGCATTTT TRBJ1-5 TRBV6-1 . few
CASSLGGGANYGYTF TGTGCCAGCAGTTTAGGAGGGGGCGCTAACTATGGCTACACCTTC TRBJ1-2 TRBV28 TRBD1 .
CASSLTGGVWRTEAFF TGCGCCAGCAGCCTCACAGGGGGCGTGTGGCGCACTGAAGCTTTCTTT TRBJ1-1 TRBV4-1 TRBD1 .
CASSEGAGYTDTQYF TGTGCCAGCAGTGAGGGGGCGGGCTACACAGATACGCAGTATTTT TRBJ2-3 TRBV2 . .
CASSLKTGRETQYF TGTGCCAGCAGTCTTAAAACAGGGCGAGAGACCCAGTACTTC TRBJ2-5 TRBV6-5 . .
CASSLGTGYGYTF TGTGCCAGCAGCCTCGGGACAGGCTATGGCTACACCTTC TRBJ1-2 TRBV7-3 TRBD1 .
CASSSTLGTSGRRSTGELFF TGTGCCAGTAGTTCGACTCTGGGGACTAGCGGGAGAAGGAGCACCGGGGAGCTGTTTTTT TRBJ2-2 TRBV19 TRBD2 .
CASSSGTARETQYF TGTGCCAGCAGCTCCGGGACAGCGCGGGAGACCCAGTACTTC TRBJ2-5 TRBV7-3 TRBD1 few
CASGLVEVRGRGYTF TGTGCTAGTGGTTTGGTGGAAGTCAGGGGGCGAGGCTACACCTTC TRBJ1-2 TRBV12-5 TRBD1 few
CASSLLREQFF TGTGCCAGCAGCTTGTTACGGGAGCAGTTCTTC TRBJ2-1 TRBV5-6 . .
CASSQVGLLGADSPLHF TGTGCCAGCAGCCAAGTGGGATTACTGGGGGCTGATTCACCCCTCCACTTT TRBJ1-6 TRBV14 . .
CASSKRLALQETQYF TGCGCCAGCAGTAAGAGACTGGCCTTACAAGAGACCCAGTACTTC TRBJ2-5 TRBV5-1 . few
CASNSGNYNEQFF TGTGCCAGCAATTCGGGGAATTACAATGAGCAGTTCTTC TRBJ2-1 TRBV27 . .
CASRRTGTGGGEQYF TGTGCCAGCAGACGTACCGGGACAGGGGGCGGTGAGCAGTACTTC TRBJ2-7 TRBV6-5 TRBD1 .
CASSYEASGSYEQYF TGTGCCAGCAGTTACGAGGCTAGCGGGAGTTACGAGCAGTACTTC TRBJ2-7 TRBV6-5 TRBD2 .
CARLAGEYEQYF TGTGCCAGACTAGCGGGAGAGTACGAGCAGTACTTC TRBJ2-7 TRBV21-1 . .
CASSEGQGTDTQYF TGTGCCAGCAGTGAAGGACAGGGCACAGATACGCAGTATTTT TRBJ2-3 TRBV6-4 TRBD1 few
CASSMWTDQPQHF TGTGCCAGTAGTATGTGGACAGATCAGCCCCAGCATTTT TRBJ1-5 TRBV19 . .
CASSVGGSASYEQYF TGTGCCAGCAGCGTAGGTGGGAGCGCCTCCTACGAGCAGTACTTC TRBJ2-7 TRBV9 . .
CASSSRGRQETQYF TGCGCCAGCAGCTCCAGGGGAAGGCAAGAGACCCAGTACTTC TRBJ2-5 TRBV5-1 . .
CASSLLLGQAGELFF TGTGCCAGCAGCTTACTCCTAGGACAGGCCGGGGAGCTGTTTTTT TRBJ2-2 TRBV7-3 TRBD1 once
CAWSGGYEQPQHF TGTGCCTGGAGTGGGGGCTATGAACAGCCCCAGCATTTT TRBJ1-5 TRBV30 . .
CAWSVLAEETQYF TGTGCCTGGAGTGTACTAGCGGAAGAGACCCAGTACTTC TRBJ2-5 TRBV30 TRBD2 .
CASSSYFRGQYNEQFF TGTGCCAGCAGCTCTTACTTCCGGGGACAATACAATGAGCAGTTCTTC TRBJ2-1 TRBV11-3 . once
CASKQLQETQYF TGTGCCAGCAAACAGCTTCAAGAGACCCAGTACTTC TRBJ2-5 TRBV5-6 . .
CANQQGWSGNTIYF TGTGCCAACCAACAGGGGTGGTCTGGAAACACCATATATTTT TRBJ1-3 TRBV2 TRBD1 .
CASSPRWRDLGTDTQYF TGTGCCAGCAGCCCCCGGTGGCGGGACCTGGGCACAGATACGCAGTATTTT TRBJ2-3 TRBV14 . .
CASSFSAGGLNEQYF TGTGCCAGTAGTTTTTCGGCGGGAGGGCTCAACGAGCAGTACTTC TRBJ2-7 TRBV19 TRBD2 .
CASSRVQGAKNTIYF TGCGCCAGCAGCCGCGTACAGGGGGCAAAGAACACCATATATTTT TRBJ1-3 TRBV4-1 TRBD1 once
CASSATLDTQYF TGCGCCAGCAGCGCAACTTTGGATACGCAGTATTTT TRBJ2-3 TRBV5-1 . few
CASSQERARGHEKLFF TGCGCCAGCAGCCAAGAACGGGCCAGGGGGCATGAAAAACTGTTTTTT TRBJ1-4 TRBV4-1 TRBD1 .
CASSHNEKLFF TGTGCCAGCAGCCATAATGAAAAACTGTTTTTT TRBJ1-4 TRBV28 . few
CSVGTSGNYEQYF TGCAGCGTCGGGACTAGCGGGAATTACGAGCAGTACTTC TRBJ2-7 TRBV29-1 TRBD2 .
CASSQEFSGNRVTGELFF TGTGCCAGCAGCCAAGAGTTTAGCGGGAATCGGGTAACCGGGGAGCTGTTTTTT TRBJ2-2 TRBV4-2 TRBD2 .
CASSGRGYTTNTGELFF TGTGCCAGCAGCGGTAGGGGGTACACTACCAACACCGGGGAGCTGTTTTTT TRBJ2-2 TRBV11-3 . .
CATGTGTTYNEQFF TGTGCCACCGGAACAGGGACAACTTACAATGAGCAGTTCTTC TRBJ2-1 TRBV27 . few
CSVRLAGGFYEQFF TGCAGCGTACGACTAGCGGGAGGGTTCTATGAGCAGTTCTTC TRBJ2-1 TRBV29-1 TRBD2 .
CASSYSGHYGYTF TGTGCCAGCAGTTACTCGGGGCACTATGGCTACACCTTC TRBJ1-2 TRBV6-5 . .
CASSLLLAGVNEQFF TGCGCCAGCAGCCTTTTACTAGCGGGAGTTAATGAGCAGTTCTTC TRBJ2-1 TRBV4-1 TRBD2 few
CAISEMGLADYTDTQYF TGTGCCATCAGTGAGATGGGACTAGCGGACTACACAGATACGCAGTATTTT TRBJ2-3 TRBV10-3 TRBD2 .
CASSPGLAGWDEQFF TGTGCCAGCAGCCCCGGACTAGCGGGATGGGATGAGCAGTTCTTC TRBJ2-1 TRBV7-9 TRBD2 few
CASSLELLAGSVTQYF TGTGCCAGCAGCTTAGAGTTACTAGCGGGATCGGTGACCCAGTACTTC TRBJ2-5 TRBV7-6 TRBD2 .
CASSLRQGSSYEQYF TGTGCCAGCAGCTTAAGGCAGGGTAGCTCCTACGAGCAGTACTTC TRBJ2-7 TRBV11-2 . few
CASSPNRDDTGELFF TGTGCCAGCTCACCAAACAGGGACGACACCGGGGAGCTGTTTTTT TRBJ2-2 TRBV18 . .